A few counts support the clone carrying this T cell receptor beta chain. Its antigen is undetermined. The sample is drawn from a study of regulatory T cells in long-lasting Graves disease. Study conclusions and caveats: Those with persistent Graves' had less TCR diversity than newly diagnosed patients.

V lost 8 bases to trimming and J lost 7 bases, with 13 bases between them. Looked up from germline, CDR1 is KGHDR and CDR2 is SFDVKD. This CDR3 spans 12 amino acids. The time point: newly diagnosed GD, antithyroid drugs for less than 3 months. Extracted PBMC RNA gave rise to the TCR library. Through Arm-PCR of CDR3 regions and iRepertoire HTBI primers, TCR beta libraries were built. TCRdb re-analysed the multiplex PCR reads in MiXCR, keeping a single row per CDR3 protein. The sample gives 450,000 to 700,000 distinct CDR3 sequences, approximately 13% of which show up once; over 7.5% is in the top ten. This sample was also put to use in a study of T cells in Graves' hyperthyroidism and ophthalmopathy. That work contributes: Diagnostic assessment was based on clinical symptoms, serum thyroxine and TRAb, thyroid ultrasound and orbital computed tomography.

The input for sequencing was peripheral blood mononuclear cells (PBMCs), taken at new diagnosis, from a patient treated with antithyroid drugs. V usage is TRBV24-1 and J usage is TRBJ1-2; TRBD1 might be the D (5 bases). This clonotype originated in a man aged 25 to 40 with Graves disease. As DNA, the CDR3 is TGTGCCACCAATGGTTCAGGGTTTGGCTACACCTTC. This sequence encodes CATNGSGFGYTF.